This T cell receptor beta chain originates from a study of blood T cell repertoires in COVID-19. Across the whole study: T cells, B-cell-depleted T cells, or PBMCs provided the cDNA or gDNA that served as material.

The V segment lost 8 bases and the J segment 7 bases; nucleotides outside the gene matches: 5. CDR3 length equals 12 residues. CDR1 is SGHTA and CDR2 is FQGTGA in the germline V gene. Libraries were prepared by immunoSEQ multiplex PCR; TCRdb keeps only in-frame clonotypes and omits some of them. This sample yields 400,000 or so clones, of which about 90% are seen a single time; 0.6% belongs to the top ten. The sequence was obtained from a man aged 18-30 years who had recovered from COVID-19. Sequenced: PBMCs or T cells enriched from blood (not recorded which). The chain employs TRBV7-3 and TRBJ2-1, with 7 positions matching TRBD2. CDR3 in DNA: TGTGCCAGCGGGCGGGAGAATAATGAGCAGTTCTTC. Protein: CASGRENNEQFF.